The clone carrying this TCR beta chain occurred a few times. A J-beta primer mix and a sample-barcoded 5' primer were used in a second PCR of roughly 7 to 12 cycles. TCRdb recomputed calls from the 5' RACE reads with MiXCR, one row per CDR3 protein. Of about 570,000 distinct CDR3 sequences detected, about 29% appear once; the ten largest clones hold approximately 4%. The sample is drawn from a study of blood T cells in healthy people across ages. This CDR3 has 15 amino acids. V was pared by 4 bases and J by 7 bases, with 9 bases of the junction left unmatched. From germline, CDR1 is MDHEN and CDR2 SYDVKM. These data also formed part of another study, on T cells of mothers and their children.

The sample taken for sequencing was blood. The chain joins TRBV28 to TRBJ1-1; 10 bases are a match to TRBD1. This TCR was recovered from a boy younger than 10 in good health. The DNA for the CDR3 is TGTGCCAGCAGTTCTCCCGGGACAGGGGACCGTGAAGCTTTCTTT. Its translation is CASSSPGTGDREAFF.